These T cell receptor beta chains were read from a single sample in a study of blood T cell repertoires in COVID-19. Sequencing used immunoSEQ multiplex PCR; TCRdb keeps in-frame clones, though not all of them. The sample shows 200,000 to 250,000 clones, 87% of them seen only once. Sequencing was performed on peripheral blood. The source of these receptors is a man younger than 35 with active or convalescent COVID-19. CDR3s include the opening cysteine and the closing phenylalanine or tryptophan. A D gene is named only where the DNA matches it firmly. Clone size is not always given. Where it is, it says once, few, many or a class for expanded clones.

j_call clone_size d_call v_call cdr3_aa cdr3_nt
TRBJ1-4 - - TRBV6-5 CASSRGSNEKLFF TGTGCCAGCAGCCGCGGGAGTAATGAAAAACTGTTTTTT
TRBJ1-1 - - TRBV6-5 CASSLAPGNTEAFF TGTGCCAGCAGTTTGGCGCCAGGGAACACTGAAGCTTTCTTT
TRBJ2-5 - TRBD2 TRBV28 CASSRLAEETQYF TGTGCCAGCAGTCGACTAGCGGAAGAGACCCAGTACTTC
TRBJ2-3 - TRBD2 TRBV5-1 CASASVTSGRGSSAEYF TGCGCCAGCGCCTCCGTTACTAGCGGGAGGGGGTCCTCCGCGGAGTATTTT
TRBJ1-6 - TRBD1 TRBV5-8 CASSLGDSYNSPLHF TGTGCCAGCAGCTTGGGGGACAGCTATAATTCACCCCTCCACTTT
TRBJ2-1 - TRBD2 TRBV19 CASTLTSGEYNEQFF TGTGCCAGTACCCTGACTAGCGGGGAGTACAATGAGCAGTTCTTC
TRBJ1-2 few - TRBV29-1 CSVADSNYGYTF TGCAGCGTTGCCGACAGCAACTATGGCTACACCTTC
TRBJ2-3 - TRBD2 TRBV9 CASSVGAGGAGDTQYF TGTGCCAGCAGCGTAGGGGCGGGGGGGGCGGGAGATACGCAGTATTTT
TRBJ2-6 - TRBD1 TRBV5-8 CASSATGAVSGANVLTF TGTGCCAGCAGCGCGACAGGGGCGGTCTCTGGGGCCAACGTCCTGACTTTC
TRBJ2-5 once TRBD1 TRBV5-1 CASSRGQGLEETQYF TGCGCCAGCAGCCGGGGACAGGGGCTGGAGGAGACCCAGTACTTC
TRBJ1-1 - - TRBV7-2 CASSLGARTEAFF TGTGCCAGCAGCTTGGGGGCGAGGACTGAAGCTTTCTTT
TRBJ1-1 - - TRBV9 CASSESPRSEAFF TGTGCCAGCAGCGAGTCCCCCCGGAGTGAAGCTTTCTTT
TRBJ2-7 - - TRBV27 CASSSNRDINEQYF TGTGCCAGCAGTTCAAACCGGGACATCAACGAGCAGTACTTC
TRBJ2-1 - TRBD2 TRBV12-3/TRBV12-4 CASSPSGGAWFF TGTGCCAGCAGTCCTAGCGGGGGGGCCTGGTTCTTC
TRBJ2-5 few - TRBV12-3/TRBV12-4 CASRRIQQETQYF TGTGCCAGCAGGAGGATCCAGCAAGAGACCCAGTACTTC
TRBJ2-1 - - TRBV18 CASSTDKGVGKQFF TGTGCCAGCTCAACGGATAAGGGGGTAGGAAAGCAGTTCTTC